Each of the 7 T cell receptor beta chains below was sequenced from the same sample in a study of blood T cell repertoires in COVID-19. Profiled with immunoSEQ multiplex PCR; TCRdb holds only in-frame clones, not every one. The repertoire includes roughly 230,000 clones, roughly nine tenths of them detected once, and under 2% sits in the top ten. Material for sequencing was peripheral blood. The source of these receptors is a man in his 70s with acute or convalescent COVID-19.

The chain couples TRBV9 to TRBJ1-3; D remains ambiguous. The CDR3 consists of 16 residues. Per germline, CDR1 SGDLS and CDR2 YYNGEE. Trimming removed 0 bases at V and 0 bases at J, with 10 bases between. The CDR3 DNA sequence: TGTGCCAGCAGCGTAGACCCGAGGAGCTCTGGAAACACCATATATTTT. It yields the protein CASSVDPRSSGNTIYF. Full variable domain (missing parts from reference TRBV9 and TRBJ1-3): DSGVTQTPKHLITATGQRVTLRCSPRSGDLSVYWYQQSLDQGLQFLIQYYNGEERAKGNILERFSAQQFPDLHSELNLSSLELGDSALYFCASSVDPRSSGNTIYFGEGSWLTVV.

The chain carries TRBV7-2 and TRBJ1-2, with D tentatively TRBD1 (5 bases). The germline V and J ends were trimmed by 5 bases and 3 bases, with 16 bases remaining between them. CDR3 size: 15 residues. Germline V gives CDR1 SGHTA, CDR2 FQGNSA. The CDR3 loop is CASSKMAGFDYGYTF. CDR3 coding DNA: TGTGCCAGCAGCAAGATGGCAGGGTTTGACTATGGCTACACCTTC.

The rearrangement joins TRBV24-1 to TRBJ2-3; 13 bases fit TRBD2. The germline gives CDR1 KGHDR, CDR2 SFDVKD. With V trimmed by 5 bases and J by 6 bases, 7 bases remained unmatched. The CDR3 is 16 amino acids. In DNA form, the CDR3 reads TGTGCCACCAGTGTCGGGACTAGCGGGAAAGGGGATACGCAGTATTTT. As protein: CATSVGTSGKGDTQYF.

The table lists this clone with a few counts. The chain uses TRBV7-9 and TRBJ2-4; 8 nucleotides line up with TRBD1. Trimming at V came to 3 bases and at J to 3 bases, leaving 7 bases not matched to a gene. This CDR3 has 16 residues. Germline V gives CDR1 SEHNR, CDR2 FQNEAQ (reference sequence). CDR3: CASSLQGAGVKNIQYF. CDR3 bases: TGTGCCAGCAGCTTGCAGGGGGCTGGAGTCAAAAACATTCAGTACTTC. Variable domain in full (rest from reference TRBV7-9 and TRBJ2-4): DTGVSQNPRHKITKRGQNVTFRCDPISEHNRLYWYRQTLGQGPEFLTYFQNEAQLEKSRLLSDRFSAERPKGSFSTLEIQRTEQGDSAMYLCASSLQGAGVKNIQYFGAGTRLSVL.

V gene TRBV30 combines with J gene TRBJ1-1; no definite D call. V was shortened by 2 bases and J by 5 bases, with 9 bases between the two germline ends. There are 12 residues in the CDR3. Germline V gives CDR1 GTSNPN, CDR2 SVGIG (reference sequence). CDR3 sequence: CAWSFTFTEAFF. CDR3 nucleotide sequence: TGTGCCTGGAGTTTTACATTTACTGAAGCTTTCTTT.

The chain joins TRBV6-5 to TRBJ1-6, with 7 bases aligning to TRBD1. Germline V lookup: CDR1 MNHEY, CDR2 SVGAGI. This CDR3 comprises 15 residues. V shed 6 bases and J 8 bases; nucleotides not matched to a gene: 10. In DNA, the CDR3 is TGTGCCAGCAGCCGCTGGACAGGATTAGATTCACCCCTCCACTTT. It is translated as CASSRWTGLDSPLHF.

This clone was seen a few times. The V and J genes are TRBV14 and TRBJ2-3; D perhaps matches TRBD2 (6 bases). This CDR3 comprises 17 residues. From germline, CDR1 is SGHDN and CDR2 FVKESK. Between the trimmed V and J ends, which lost 3 bases and 5 bases, there was a span of 21 bases. CDR3 residues: CASSQAKRARWIDTQYF. The CDR3, as DNA: TGTGCCAGCAGCCAGGCTAAGCGGGCCCGATGGATAGATACGCAGTATTTT.